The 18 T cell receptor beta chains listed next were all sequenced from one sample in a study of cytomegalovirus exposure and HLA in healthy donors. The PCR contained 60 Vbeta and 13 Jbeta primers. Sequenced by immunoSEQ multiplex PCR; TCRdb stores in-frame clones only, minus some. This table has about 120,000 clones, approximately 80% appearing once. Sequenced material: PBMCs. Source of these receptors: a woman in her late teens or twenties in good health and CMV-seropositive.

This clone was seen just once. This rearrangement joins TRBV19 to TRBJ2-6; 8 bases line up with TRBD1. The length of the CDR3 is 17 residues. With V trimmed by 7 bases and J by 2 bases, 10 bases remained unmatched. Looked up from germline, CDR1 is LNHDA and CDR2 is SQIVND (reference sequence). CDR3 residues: CASTPYLQGAGANVLTF. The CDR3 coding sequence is TGTGCCAGTACTCCTTACCTACAGGGGGCTGGGGCCAACGTCCTGACTTTC. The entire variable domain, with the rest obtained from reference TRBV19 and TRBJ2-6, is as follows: DGGITQSPKYLFRKEGQNVTLSCEQNLNHDAMYWYRQDPGQGLRLIYYSQIVNDFQKGDIAEGYSVSREKKESFPLTVTSAQKNPTAFYLCASTPYLQGAGANVLTFGAGSRLTVL.

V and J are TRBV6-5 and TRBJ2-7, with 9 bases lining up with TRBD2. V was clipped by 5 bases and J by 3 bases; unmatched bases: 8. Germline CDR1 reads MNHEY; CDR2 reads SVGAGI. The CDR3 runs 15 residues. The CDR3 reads CASSPRREGDYEQYF. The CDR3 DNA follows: TGTGCCAGCAGTCCCCGGCGGGAGGGCGACTACGAGCAGTACTTC.

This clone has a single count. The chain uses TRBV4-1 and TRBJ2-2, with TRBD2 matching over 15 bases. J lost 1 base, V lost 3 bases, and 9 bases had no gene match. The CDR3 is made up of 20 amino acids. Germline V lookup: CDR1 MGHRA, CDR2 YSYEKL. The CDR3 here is CASSHTGLAGGPRNTGELFF. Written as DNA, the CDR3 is TGCGCCAGCAGCCACACTGGACTAGCGGGAGGGCCTAGGAACACCGGGGAGCTGTTTTTT.

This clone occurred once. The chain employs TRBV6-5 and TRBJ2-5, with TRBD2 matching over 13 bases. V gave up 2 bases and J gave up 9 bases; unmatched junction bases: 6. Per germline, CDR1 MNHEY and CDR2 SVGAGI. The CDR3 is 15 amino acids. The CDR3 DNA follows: TGTGCCAGCAGTTACGGGGGGACTAGCGGGGAGGCCCAGTACTTC. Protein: CASSYGGTSGEAQYF.

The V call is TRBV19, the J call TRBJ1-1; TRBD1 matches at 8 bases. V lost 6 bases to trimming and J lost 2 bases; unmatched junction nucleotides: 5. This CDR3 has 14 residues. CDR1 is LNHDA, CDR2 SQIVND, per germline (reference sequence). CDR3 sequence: CASREGQDNTEAFF. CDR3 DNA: TGTGCCAGTAGAGAGGGACAGGATAACACTGAAGCTTTCTTT.

CDR3 DNA: TGTGCCAGCTCACCTGGGACAGCTCAAGAGACCCAGTACTTC. It encodes CASSPGTAQETQYF. The chain joins TRBV18 to TRBJ2-5; TRBD1 matches 7 bases. V trimming: 3 bases; J trimming: 2 bases; junction bases outside the gene matches: 3. Germline CDR1 KGHSH, CDR2 LQKENI. This CDR3 is built from 14 residues.

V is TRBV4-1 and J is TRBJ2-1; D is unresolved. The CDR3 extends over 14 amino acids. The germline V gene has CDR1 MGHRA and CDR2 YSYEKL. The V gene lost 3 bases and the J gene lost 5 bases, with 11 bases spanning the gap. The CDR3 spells CASSHRVRDNEQFF. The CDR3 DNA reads TGCGCCAGCAGCCATCGCGTCCGAGACAATGAGCAGTTCTTC.

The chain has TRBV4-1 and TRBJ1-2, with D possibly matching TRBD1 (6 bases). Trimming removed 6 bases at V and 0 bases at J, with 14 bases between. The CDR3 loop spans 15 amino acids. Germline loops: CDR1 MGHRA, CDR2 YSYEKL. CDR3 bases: TGCGCCAGCAGAGAGTGGACAGTAGCTAACTATGGCTACACCTTC. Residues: CASREWTVANYGYTF.

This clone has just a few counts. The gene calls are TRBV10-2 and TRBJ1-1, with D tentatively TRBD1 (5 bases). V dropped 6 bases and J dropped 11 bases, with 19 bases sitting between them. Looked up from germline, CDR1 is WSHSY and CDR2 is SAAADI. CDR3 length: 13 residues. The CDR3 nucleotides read TGCGCCAGCAGGGACCGGGACTTCGAGGGGGCTTTCTTT. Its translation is CASRDRDFEGAFF.

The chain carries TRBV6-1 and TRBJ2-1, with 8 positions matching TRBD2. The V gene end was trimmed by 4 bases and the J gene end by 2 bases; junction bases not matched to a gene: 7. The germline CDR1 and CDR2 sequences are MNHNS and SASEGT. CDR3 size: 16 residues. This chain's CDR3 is CASSVGTSYAYNEQFF. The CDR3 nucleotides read TGTGCCAGCAGTGTGGGGACTAGTTACGCCTACAATGAGCAGTTCTTC.

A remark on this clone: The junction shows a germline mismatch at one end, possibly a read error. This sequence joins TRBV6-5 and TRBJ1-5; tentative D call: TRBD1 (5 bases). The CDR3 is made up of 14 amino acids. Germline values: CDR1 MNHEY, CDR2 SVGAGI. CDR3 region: CASSTGGGDRPQNF. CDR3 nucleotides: TGTGCCAGCTCAACGGGGGGTGGAGATCGGCCCCAGAATTTT.

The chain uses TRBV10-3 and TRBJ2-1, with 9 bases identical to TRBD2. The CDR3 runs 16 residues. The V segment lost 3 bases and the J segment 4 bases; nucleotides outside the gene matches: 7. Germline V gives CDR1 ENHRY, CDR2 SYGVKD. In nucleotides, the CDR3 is TGTGCCATCAGTGACGTGGAGCGGGGGGTTTACAATGAGCAGTTCTTC. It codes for CAISDVERGVYNEQFF.

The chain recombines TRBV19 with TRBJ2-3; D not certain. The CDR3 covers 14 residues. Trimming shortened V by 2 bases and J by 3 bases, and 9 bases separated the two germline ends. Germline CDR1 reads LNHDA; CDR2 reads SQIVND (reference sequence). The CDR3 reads CASSIMRQTDTQYF. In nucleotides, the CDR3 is TGTGCCAGTAGTATAATGCGGCAGACAGATACGCAGTATTTT.

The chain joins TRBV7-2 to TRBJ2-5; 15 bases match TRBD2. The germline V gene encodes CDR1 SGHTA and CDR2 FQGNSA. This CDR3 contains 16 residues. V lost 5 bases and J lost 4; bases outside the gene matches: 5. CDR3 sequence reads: CASSRGLAGGGETQYF. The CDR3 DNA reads TGTGCCAGCAGCCGGGGACTAGCGGGAGGAGGAGAGACCCAGTACTTC.

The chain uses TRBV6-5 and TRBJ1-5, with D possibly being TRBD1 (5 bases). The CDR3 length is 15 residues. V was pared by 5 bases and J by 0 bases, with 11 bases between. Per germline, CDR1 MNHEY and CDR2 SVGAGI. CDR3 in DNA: TGTGCCAGCAGTGTCGACAGAAATAGCAATCAGCCCCAGCATTTT. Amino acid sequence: CASSVDRNSNQPQHF.

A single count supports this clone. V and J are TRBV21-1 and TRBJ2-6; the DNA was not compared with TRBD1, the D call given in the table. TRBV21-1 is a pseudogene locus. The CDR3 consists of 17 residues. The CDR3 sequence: CASSSRAKSSGANVLTF. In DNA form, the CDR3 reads TGTGCCAGCAGCAGCAGGGCCAAGAGCTCTGGGGCCAACGTCCTGACTTTC.

CDR3 DNA sequence: TGCGCCAGCAGCCAAGGAAGCGGGAGGGCCAAGGCTGAGCAGTTCTTC. It yields the protein CASSQGSGRAKAEQFF. V gene TRBV4-1 combines with J gene TRBJ2-1, with 10 bases fitting TRBD2. This CDR3 contains 16 residues. Germline CDR1 and CDR2: MGHRA and YSYEKL. Unmatched junction bases numbered 9, after V lost 1 base and J lost 9 bases.

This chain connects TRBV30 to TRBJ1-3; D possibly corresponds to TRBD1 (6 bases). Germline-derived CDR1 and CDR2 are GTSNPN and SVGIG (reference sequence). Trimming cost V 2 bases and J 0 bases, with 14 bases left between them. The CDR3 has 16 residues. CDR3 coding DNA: TGTGCCTGGAGTATGCCCAGGGGAAGCTCTGGAAACACCATATATTTT. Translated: CAWSMPRGSSGNTIYF.